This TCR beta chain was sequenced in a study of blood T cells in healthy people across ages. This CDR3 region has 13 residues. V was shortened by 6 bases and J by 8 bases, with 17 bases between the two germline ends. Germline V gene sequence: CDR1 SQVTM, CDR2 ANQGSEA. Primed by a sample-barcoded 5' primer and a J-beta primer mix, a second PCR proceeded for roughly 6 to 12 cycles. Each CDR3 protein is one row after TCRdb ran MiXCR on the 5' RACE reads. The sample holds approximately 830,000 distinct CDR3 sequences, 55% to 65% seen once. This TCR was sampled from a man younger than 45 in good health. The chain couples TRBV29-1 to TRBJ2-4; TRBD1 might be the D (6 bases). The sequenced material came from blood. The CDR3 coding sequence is TGCAGCGTGACCGCGACAGGATCAGACATTCAGTACTTC. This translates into CSVTATGSDIQYF.